This is a list of T cell receptor beta chains from one sample in a study of Ad26.COV2.S vaccination and SARS-CoV-2 variants. Clones were sequenced by immunoSEQ multiplex PCR, and TCRdb holds only the in-frame ones, with some missing. Of about 420,000 clones detected, 88% appear once; the ten largest clones hold about 4%. The source material was peripheral blood, sampled in a trial of Ad26.COV2.S vaccine versus placebo. The origin of the receptors is a person between 18 and 60 years old who received the Ad26.COV2.S COVID-19 vaccine or a placebo. Each CDR3 is given with its conserved first and last residue. A D gene is named only where the DNA matches it firmly. A clone size is listed for some rows: how often the clone was seen (once, few, many), or a class if it is expanded.

D gene	CDR3 length	V gene	clone size	J gene	CDR3 protein	CDR3 DNA
TRBD1	13	TRBV19	-	TRBJ2-7	CASRDREPYEQYF	TGTGCCAGCCGGGACAGGGAGCCCTACGAGCAGTACTTC
-	13	TRBV27	-	TRBJ1-1	CASGLTGNTEAFF	TGTGCCAGCGGATTGACAGGGAACACTGAAGCTTTCTTT
-	15	TRBV21-1	-	TRBJ1-1	CASTGGNPDYTEAFF	TGTGCCAGCACCGGGGGAAACCCCGATTACACTGAAGCTTTCTTT
-	16	TRBV6-5	-	TRBJ2-5	CASSYSISRTGETQYF	TGTGCCAGCAGTTACTCGATTTCCAGGACGGGAGAGACCCAGTACTTC
-	12	TRBV12-3/TRBV12-4	-	TRBJ2-3	CASSRGTDTQYF	TGTGCCAGCAGCCGGGGGACAGATACGCAGTATTTT
TRBD1	15	TRBV5-5	-	TRBJ2-7	CASSLPDRGVNEQYF	TGTGCCAGCAGCTTGCCTGACAGGGGGGTGAACGAGCAGTACTTC
-	12	TRBV29-1	-	TRBJ2-5	CSVEAAQETQYF	TGCAGCGTTGAAGCGGCCCAAGAGACCCAGTACTTC
-	16	TRBV7-9	-	TRBJ2-5	CASSLLSSASLETQYF	TGTGCCAGCAGCTTACTGTCGTCTGCTAGCCTGGAGACCCAGTACTTC
TRBD1	15	TRBV9	-	TRBJ1-3	CASSADRVAGNTIYF	TGTGCCAGCAGCGCGGACAGGGTTGCTGGAAACACCATATATTTT
-	14	TRBV7-2	-	TRBJ1-3	CASSRQGARNTIYF	TGTGCCAGCAGCCGCCAGGGTGCCAGAAACACCATATATTTT
-	13	TRBV5-6	-	TRBJ2-7	CASSSTGRYEQYF	TGTGCCAGCAGCTCTACAGGGAGGTACGAGCAGTACTTC
TRBD1	15	TRBV30	-	TRBJ2-3	CAWSVGQGATDTQYF	TGTGCCTGGAGTGTGGGGCAGGGGGCGACAGATACGCAGTATTTT
-	15	TRBV13	-	TRBJ1-2	CASSQVGNSDDGYTF	TGTGCCAGCAGCCAAGTCGGGAACTCTGACGATGGCTACACCTTC
-	13	TRBV12-3/TRBV12-4	once	TRBJ1-2	CASSFGTKKGYTF	TGTGCCAGCAGTTTCGGGACTAAGAAGGGCTACACCTTC
TRBD1	14	TRBV18	-	TRBJ1-2	CASSPLDRDYGYTF	TGTGCCAGCTCACCCCTAGACAGGGATTATGGCTACACCTTC
-	14	TRBV6-5	-	TRBJ2-7	CASSDNLDRYEQYF	TGTGCCAGCAGCGACAACCTCGACAGGTACGAGCAGTACTTC
-	11	TRBV6-2/TRBV6-3	-	TRBJ2-1	CASSPKYEQFF	TGTGCCAGCAGCCCCAAGTATGAGCAGTTCTTC
TRBD1	16	TRBV24-1	-	TRBJ2-1	CATSGNRDRLLGEQFF	TGTGCCACCAGCGGTAACCGGGACAGGTTGCTCGGTGAGCAGTTCTTC
TRBD1	15	TRBV7-2	-	TRBJ2-7	CASSSVGTESFEQYF	TGTGCCAGCAGCAGCGTGGGGACAGAATCCTTCGAGCAGTACTTC
-	11	TRBV19	-	TRBJ1-3	CASSMADTIYF	TGTGCCAGTAGTATGGCGGACACCATATATTTT
-	14	TRBV6-2/TRBV6-3	-	TRBJ1-1	CASSYVDKNTEAFF	TGTGCCAGCAGTTATGTGGATAAGAACACTGAAGCTTTCTTT
TRBD2	18	TRBV10-1	-	TRBJ2-1	CASSEASGGESSYNEQFF	TGCGCCAGCAGTGAGGCTAGCGGGGGTGAAAGCTCCTACAATGAGCAGTTCTTC
-	13	TRBV18	-	TRBJ2-5	CASSRREQETQYF	TGTGCCAGCTCACGACGAGAACAAGAGACCCAGTACTTC
-	16	TRBV15	-	TRBJ2-5	CATSQLWGGRVETQYF	TGTGCCACCAGTCAATTATGGGGGGGGCGCGTGGAGACCCAGTACTTC
-	11	TRBV19	-	TRBJ1-1	CASNTNTEAFF	TGTGCCAGTAACACGAACACTGAAGCTTTCTTT
TRBD2	16	TRBV5-1	-	TRBJ2-3	CASSLRLAGSTDTQYF	TGCGCCAGCAGCCTACGACTAGCGGGGAGCACAGATACGCAGTATTTT
-	12	TRBV6-1	-	TRBJ1-5	CASSEGSWAQHF	TGTGCCAGCAGTGAAGGATCTTGGGCCCAGCATTTT
-	12	TRBV5-4	-	TRBJ1-1	CASSPLNTEAFF	TGTGCCAGCAGCCCTCTAAACACTGAAGCTTTCTTT
-	17	TRBV27	-	TRBJ2-3	CASRRTAGPSGTDTQYF	TGTGCCAGCAGACGTACCGCCGGGCCGAGCGGCACAGATACGCAGTATTTT
-	15	TRBV11-2	-	TRBJ1-6	CASSPGPNYNSPLHF	TGTGCCAGCAGCCCGGGACCCAACTATAATTCACCCCTCCACTTT
TRBD2	17	TRBV6-4	-	TRBJ2-7	CASSDPASGSVSYEQYF	TGTGCCAGCAGTGACCCGGCTAGCGGGAGCGTATCCTACGAGCAGTACTTC
-	13	TRBV2	few	TRBJ1-1	CASSGGQYLRAFF	TGTGCCAGCAGTGGTGGGCAGTACCTAAGGGCTTTCTTT
-	15	TRBV19	-	TRBJ1-5	CASTDRSYSNQPQHF	TGTGCCAGTACGGACAGATCTTATAGCAATCAGCCCCAGCATTTT
-	13	TRBV30	-	TRBJ2-3	CAWRRGLTDTQYF	TGTGCCTGGAGGCGGGGGCTCACAGATACGCAGTATTTT
-	17	TRBV11-2	-	TRBJ2-7	CASSEFNPVTATYEQYF	TGTGCCAGCAGCGAGTTCAATCCGGTCACAGCAACCTACGAGCAGTACTTC
-	17	TRBV28	-	TRBJ1-2	CASQTLGGGRSGYGYTF	TGTGCCAGCCAAACCCTAGGGGGGGGACGGTCAGGCTATGGCTACACCTTC
-	16	TRBV7-9	-	TRBJ2-5	CASSFFLGQPRETQYF	TGTGCCAGCAGCTTTTTTCTAGGACAACCGAGGGAGACCCAGTACTTC
-	11	TRBV29-1	-	TRBJ2-7	CSVEDPIEQYF	TGCAGCGTTGAAGATCCAATCGAGCAGTACTTC
TRBD2	16	TRBV5-1	-	TRBJ2-1	CASSLDVGGAYNEQFF	TGCGCCAGCAGCCTTGATGTTGGGGGGGCCTACAATGAGCAGTTCTTC
-	15	TRBV2	-	TRBJ2-3	CASSERTASTDTQYF	TGTGCCAGCAGTGAGCGGACAGCTAGCACAGATACGCAGTATTTT
TRBD1	16	TRBV7-9	-	TRBJ2-7	CASSLAKGQASYEQYF	TGTGCCAGCAGCTTAGCCAAGGGACAGGCAAGCTACGAGCAGTACTTC
-	14	TRBV6-2/TRBV6-3	-	TRBJ2-7	CASSSGRSVGEQYF	TGTGCCAGCAGTTCAGGGAGGTCGGTTGGCGAGCAGTACTTC
-	13	TRBV7-9	-	TRBJ2-1	CASSSTSNNEQFF	TGTGCCAGCAGCTCGACTAGTAACAATGAGCAGTTCTTC
-	13	TRBV7-3	few	TRBJ2-7	CASSFGGSYEQYF	TGTGCCAGCAGCTTCGGGGGCTCCTACGAGCAGTACTTC
-	13	TRBV28	once	TRBJ2-7	CASSLSSRIEQYF	TGTGCCAGCAGTTTGAGCTCGAGGATCGAGCAGTACTTC
TRBD2	14	TRBV11-2	-	TRBJ2-7	CASSLLAGGSEQYF	TGTGCCAGCAGCTTACTAGCGGGGGGGTCCGAGCAGTACTTC
-	13	TRBV19	-	TRBJ2-7	CASSQAGSDEQYF	TGTGCCAGTAGTCAGGCAGGGAGCGACGAGCAGTACTTC
-	15	TRBV19	-	TRBJ2-1	CASSLTGRGYNEQFF	TGTGCCAGTAGCCTGACAGGGAGGGGTTACAATGAGCAGTTCTTC
TRBD1	16	TRBV28	-	TRBJ1-4	CASSSSGTATNEKLFF	TGTGCCAGCAGTTCGTCCGGGACAGCAACTAATGAAAAACTGTTTTTT
-	12	TRBV7-2	-	TRBJ2-2	CASSLESGELFF	TGTGCCAGCAGCTTAGAGTCCGGGGAGCTGTTTTTT
-	15	TRBV4-1	once	TRBJ2-2	CASSQWQGGTGELFF	TGCGCCAGCAGCCAATGGCAGGGGGGGACCGGGGAGCTGTTTTTT
-	13	TRBV12-3/TRBV12-4	-	TRBJ1-1	CASTPPGALEAFF	TGTGCCAGCACCCCCCCAGGGGCACTTGAAGCTTTCTTT
TRBD2	17	TRBV4-3	once	TRBJ2-5	CASSQDFHRGGLKTQYF	TGCGCCAGCAGCCAAGACTTTCACCGGGGGGGTTTGAAGACCCAGTACTTC
-	16	TRBV2	-	TRBJ2-3	CASSSWSGAVTDTQYF	TGTGCCAGCAGTTCCTGGTCGGGGGCCGTCACAGATACGCAGTATTTT
TRBD1	14	TRBV5-1	-	TRBJ1-1	CASSRDRLNTEAFF	TGCGCCAGCAGCAGGGACAGATTGAACACTGAAGCTTTCTTT